This T cell receptor beta chain came from a study of OX40 agonist ivuxolimab in advanced cancers. In the study overall: With a range of roughly 20 to 85, age averaged approximately 55 years, and around 80% were male. General study points: Partial responders treated at 0.1-3.0 mg/kg exhibited clonal expansion among the lowest measured.

The CDR3 runs 14 residues. Trimming cost V 6 bases and J 4 bases, with 16 bases left between them. Germline lookup yields CDR1 SNHLY and CDR2 FYNNEI. Assay: immunoSEQ multiplex PCR; the TCRdb copy retains only in-frame clones and omits some. Among approximately 76,000 clones listed, over 75% were seen once. On this clone itself: Its antigen is currently unknown.

The TCR was taken from an adult with an advanced solid tumor such as melanoma, head and neck, liver or kidney cancer. V and J are TRBV2 and TRBJ2-7, with D hard to call. The starting material was CD4+ or CD8+ T cells sorted from blood, obtained in a trial of the OX40 agonist ivuxolimab. The CDR3 DNA is TGTGCCAGCAGCGCTACCGGGCTCCCGTACGAGCAGTACTTC. Translated: CASSATGLPYEQYF.